Shown below are 9 T cell receptor beta chains from a single sample sequenced in a study of T cell responses to AZD1222 COVID-19 vaccine. Assay used: immunoSEQ multiplex PCR; TCRdb lists only in-frame clones, some missing. The profile shows about 150,000 clones, roughly 90% of them singletons. The material sequenced was peripheral blood, taken on day 0 of AZD1222 vaccination. The receptors originated from an adult in good health.

This chain connects TRBV3-1 (or the pseudogene TRBV3-2) to TRBJ1-2; D perhaps matches TRBD1 (6 bases). Germline assignment: CDR1 LGHDT and CDR2 YNNKEL (reference sequence). V dropped 2 bases and J dropped 4 bases, with 14 bases sitting between them. The CDR3 spans 15 residues. CDR3 loop: CASSQSPGHGYGYTF. CDR3 sequence (DNA): TGTGCCAGCAGCCAATCCCCGGGACATGGCTATGGCTACACCTTC.

This rearrangement joins TRBV2 to TRBJ1-3; tentative D call: TRBD1 (5 bases). Trimming pared 8 bases from V and 0 bases from J, leaving 14 bases between. This CDR3 is built from 15 residues. CDR1 and CDR2 (germline): SNHLY, FYNNEI. The CDR3 DNA is TGTGCCAGCGCCGCCACCGGGGGCTCTGGAAACACCATATATTTT. This codes for CASAATGGSGNTIYF. The full variable domain, with the rest looked up from reference TRBV2 and TRBJ1-3, is EPEVTQTPSHQVTQMGQEVILRCVPISNHLYFYWYRQILGQKVEFLVSFYNNEISEKSEIFDDQFSVERPDGSNFTLKIRSTKLEDSAMYFCASAATGGSGNTIYFGEGSWLTVV.

The V call is TRBV4-1, the J call TRBJ2-7, with 7 bases aligning to TRBD2. CDR3 length equals 15 residues. Germline V lookup: CDR1 MGHRA, CDR2 YSYEKL. Trimming cost V 0 bases and J 0 bases; bases outside gene matches: 2. In DNA, the CDR3 is TGCGCCAGCAGCCAAGAGCGGGAGAGCTCCTACGAGCAGTACTTC. This sequence encodes CASSQERESSYEQYF.

V is TRBV7-9 and J is TRBJ2-1; unclear D gene. This CDR3 is built from 14 residues. Trimming stripped 5 bases from V and 1 base from J, with 9 bases between. Germline V gene lookup returns CDR1 SEHNR and CDR2 FQNEAQ (reference sequence). CDR3 sequence reads: CASSLTSSYNEQFF. CDR3 in DNA: TGTGCCAGCAGCCTGACGTCTTCCTACAATGAGCAGTTCTTC.

The V call is TRBV6-5, the J call TRBJ1-5; 11 bases match TRBD1. This CDR3 is built from 14 residues. V trimming: 5 bases; J trimming: 6 bases; junction bases outside the gene matches: 3. Germline lookup yields CDR1 MNHEY and CDR2 SVGAGI. CDR3 bases: TGTGCCAGCAGTCCCGGACAGGGGGCTCAGCCCCAGCATTTT. Residues: CASSPGQGAQPQHF.

This clone was recorded only once. The chain carries TRBV19 and TRBJ1-5, with D perhaps matching TRBD1 (5 bases). The germline CDR1 and CDR2 sequences are LNHDA and SQIVND (reference sequence). CDR3 size: 13 residues. V gave up 3 bases and J gave up 5 bases, with 8 bases separating them. CDR3: CASSILGDQPQHF. As DNA, the CDR3 is TGTGCCAGTAGTATTTTAGGGGATCAGCCCCAGCATTTT.

The gene calls are TRBV6-2 or TRBV6-3 and TRBJ1-2, with D unresolved. The CDR3 covers 14 residues. Germline V CDR1 and CDR2: MNHEY, SVGEGT. The V and J ends lost 4 bases and 5 bases respectively, with 14 bases between them. CDR3 nucleotide sequence: TGTGCCAGCAGTTCACCGAGTAGAGCTTATGGCTACACCTTC. This gives the protein CASSSPSRAYGYTF.

The CDR3 spells CASSVDQGGQPQHF. For the CDR3, the DNA is TGTGCCAGCAGCGTGGATCAGGGAGGACAGCCCCAGCATTTT. The rearrangement joins TRBV9 to TRBJ1-5, with a weak D call TRBD1 (5 bases). This CDR3 is built from 14 residues. Germline V gives CDR1 SGDLS, CDR2 YYNGEE. With 2 bases removed from V and 7 bases from J, the gap between germline ends came to 13 bases.

The chain combines TRBV7-9 with TRBJ1-2; unclear D gene. V was clipped by 2 bases and J by 0 bases, with 7 bases between them. Germline-derived CDR1 and CDR2 are SEHNR and FQNEAQ (reference sequence). The CDR3 has 14 residues. The CDR3, as DNA: TGTGCCAGCAGCTTATCGCCAGCTAACTATGGCTACACCTTC. Encoded protein: CASSLSPANYGYTF.